This T cell receptor beta chain was retrieved from a study of T cells in Graves' hyperthyroidism and ophthalmopathy (dated by TCRdb to between 2018 and 2021). The study in broad terms: Peripheral blood was collected at initial diagnosis, before any treatment. TCR V-J signatures able to tell the groups apart were searched for in a discovery cohort of some 97 patients, of whom 43 had Graves' ophthalmopathy and some 60 had stable Graves' hyperthyroidism. Prospective prediction of ophthalmopathy was tested in an independent validation cohort of 18 to 20 hyperthyroidism patients and 15 to 17 patients who later progressed to ophthalmopathy. For training and testing, the 100 patients in the discovery cohort were randomly divided in a 7:3 ratio. In several Graves' hyperthyroidism patients, the study also compared T-cell repertoires from thyroid tissue with T-cell repertoires from blood. The paper describes TCR Vbeta CDR3 sequencing of about 140 peripheral blood samples, made up of fewer than 50 ophthalmopathy patients, roughly 80 hyperthyroidism patients and around 17 progressor patients. Following sampling, methimazole starting at 30 mg daily was given to hyperthyroidism patients, and high-dose intravenous methylprednisolone was given to ophthalmopathy patients.

To note about this clonotype: No antigen is known for it. No base-level quality is on record; no much larger clone is a single base apart.

Here is what the overall study found, with its caveats: In validation, the model predicted progression to ophthalmopathy a median of around 6.5 months before onset, with roughly 70% sensitivity and 72.22% specificity. Most expanded thyroid clonotypes (frequency above 0.001) were also found in blood, which suggests that blood repertoires may mirror thyroid immune responses. Sample size was not statistically predetermined, and investigators were not blinded to group allocation. Ophthalmopathy was separated from stable hyperthyroidism by a 13 V-J signature model, with over 85% sensitivity and approximately 81% specificity obtained in cross-validation and 80%/75% obtained in testing.

Stable Graves' hyperthyroidism was defined as no progression to ophthalmopathy during 18 months of follow-up. Hyperthyroidism patients were newly diagnosed, had a disease duration of under 2 months, and were aged 18 to 65 years. Any patient with an uncontrolled infection, another autoimmune disease, pregnancy or lactation was excluded. Diagnoses relied on clinical symptoms, serum thyroxine and TRAb, thyroid ultrasound and orbital computed tomography. PBMCs were separated from roughly 10 ml of fresh peripheral blood using Ficoll-Paque density gradient centrifugation. Total RNA was extracted using Trizol reagent, and RNA quality was assessed on an Agilent 2100 Bioanalyzer. According to the germline V gene, CDR1 reads SGHRS and CDR2 reads YFSETQ. The CDR3 runs 17 amino acids, cysteine and phenylalanine included. Only the CDR3 DNA is retained, 51 bases long and in frame from the first base. V is clipped by 3 bases and J by 2 bases, and the sequence between their germline boundaries is 19 bases long.

The TCR beta CDR3 regions were amplified from the RNA transcripts. The TCR CDR3 was subjected to a first round of RT-PCR using the HTBI primer set and the Qiagen OneStep RT-PCR kit. Libraries were constructed in a second round of multiplex PCR, after which size selection and purification were carried out. The libraries were sequenced on an Illumina HiSeq2000 using paired-end 100 bp reads. The original methods were these. Raw data were processed with SOAPnuke, discarding reads with adapters, uncalled bases, mean Phred below 15, or no exact constant-primer or identifier match. High-quality paired reads were merged using COPE v1.2.5, and each unique nucleotide sequence was defined as a clonotype. Clonotypes were aligned to IMGT TRBV, TRBD and TRBJ reference segments using MiTCR v1.1. Analysis was restricted to V-J combinations with a frequency above 0.0001, which covered roughly 99% of repertoires. A TCS score was defined as the ratio of F50 (clonal expansion) to E x V (chaos), with BLOSUM62-based TCRdist applied between CDR3 peptides within each V-J. Welch's t-statistics and random forest reduced 500 to 650 V-J features to roughly 13, which were used in a naive Bayes classifier (R e1071). Starting from the raw public reads, TCRdb applied fastp trimming at Q25, assembled clones with MiXCR and retained in-frame beta chains. Entries are consolidated by CDR3 protein sequence, retaining the most common genes and DNA. The V and J calls reflect TCRdb's pipeline rather than the authors' work. Here the sample has 600,000 to 900,000 distinct CDR3 sequences; about 15% occur a single time. In total, the top ten clones hold 8.4% of the sample.

This TCR was sampled from a man between 18 and 29 years old with Graves' hyperthyroidism. The sequence is built from TRBV5-1 and TRBJ2-3; the D segment is perhaps TRBD1 or TRBD2, each sharing 5 matched bases. The sequenced sample was blood. The CDR3: CASSSPDGTTHTDTQYF. The DNA sequence reads TGCGCCAGCAGCTCCCCCGACGGGACCACGCACACAGATACGCAGTATTTT.